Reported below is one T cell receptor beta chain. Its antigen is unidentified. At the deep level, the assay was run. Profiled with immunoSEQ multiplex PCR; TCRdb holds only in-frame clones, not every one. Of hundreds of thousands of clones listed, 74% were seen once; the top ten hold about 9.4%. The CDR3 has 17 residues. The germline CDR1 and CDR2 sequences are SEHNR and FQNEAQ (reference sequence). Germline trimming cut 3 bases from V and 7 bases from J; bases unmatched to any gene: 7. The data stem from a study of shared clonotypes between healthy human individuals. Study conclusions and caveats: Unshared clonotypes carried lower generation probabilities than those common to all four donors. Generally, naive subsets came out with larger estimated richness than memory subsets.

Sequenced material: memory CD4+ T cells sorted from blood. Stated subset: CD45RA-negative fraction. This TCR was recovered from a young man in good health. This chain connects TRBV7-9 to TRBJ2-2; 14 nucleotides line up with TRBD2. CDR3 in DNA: TGTGCCAGCAGCTTCTCGTTCGGGACTAGCGGGAGCGGGGAGCTGTTTTTT. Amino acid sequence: CASSFSFGTSGSGELFF.